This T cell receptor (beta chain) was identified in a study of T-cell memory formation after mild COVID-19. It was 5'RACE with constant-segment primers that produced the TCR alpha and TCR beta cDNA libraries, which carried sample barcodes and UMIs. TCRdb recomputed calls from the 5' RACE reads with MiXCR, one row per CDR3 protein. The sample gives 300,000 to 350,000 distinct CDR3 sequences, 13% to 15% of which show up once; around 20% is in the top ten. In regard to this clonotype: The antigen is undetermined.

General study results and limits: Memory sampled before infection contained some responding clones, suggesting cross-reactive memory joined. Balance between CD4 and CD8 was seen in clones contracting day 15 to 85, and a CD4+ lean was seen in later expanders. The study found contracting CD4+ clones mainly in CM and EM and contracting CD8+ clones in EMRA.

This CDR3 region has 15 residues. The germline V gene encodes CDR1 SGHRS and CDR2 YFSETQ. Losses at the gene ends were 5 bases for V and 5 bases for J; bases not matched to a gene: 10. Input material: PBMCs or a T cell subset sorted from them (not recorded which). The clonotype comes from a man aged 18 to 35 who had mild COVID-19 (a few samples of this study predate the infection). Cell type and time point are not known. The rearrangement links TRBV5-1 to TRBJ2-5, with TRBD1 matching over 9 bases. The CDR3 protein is CASRLTGQGSETQYF. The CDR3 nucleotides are TGCGCCAGCAGGCTAACCGGACAGGGGAGTGAGACCCAGTACTTC.